One sample yielded the 26 T cell receptor beta chains listed below, sequenced in a study of CD8 T cells in ankylosing spondylitis. MiXCR, applied by TCRdb to the 5' RACE reads, yields one record per CDR3 protein. The table records about 92,000 distinct CDR3 sequences, 8.5% to 9% of them present only once. The sample comprised blood, either unsorted or a sorted T cell fraction (not recorded which). The receptors stem from a male donor with ankylosing spondylitis or in good health (not recorded which).

The chain links TRBV7-2 to TRBJ2-5, with TRBD2 as a possible D gene (5 bases). V was shortened by 1 base and J by 5 bases, with 17 bases between the two germline ends. Germline loops: CDR1 SGHTA, CDR2 FQGNSA. This CDR3 is 16 amino acids long. CDR3 sequence: CASSLDSGSPPETQYF. The CDR3 DNA follows: TGTGCCAGCAGCTTAGACTCGGGGTCCCCTCCGGAGACCCAGTACTTC.

This clonotype occurred many times. The J gene is TRBJ2-3, the V gene TRBV5-1; 16 positions agree with TRBD2. CDR3 length: 17 residues. Germline lookup yields CDR1 SGHRS and CDR2 YFSETQ. V was clipped by 4 bases and J by 6 bases; unmatched bases: 8. The CDR3 region is CASSTGTSGGAGDTQYF. CDR3 nucleotide sequence: TGCGCCAGCAGCACCGGGACTAGCGGGGGGGCCGGCGATACGCAGTATTTT.

This rearrangement joins TRBV30 to TRBJ2-3; 9 bases map to TRBD1. Per the germline V gene, CDR1 is GTSNPN and CDR2 is SVGIG (reference sequence). The junction had 4 bases not matched to a gene; V was cut back by 3 bases and J by 3 bases. The CDR3 length is 14 residues. CDR3 DNA: TGTGCCTGGAGAGAAGGACAGGGGACAGATACGCAGTATTTT. Protein: CAWREGQGTDTQYF.

Concerning this clonotype itself: Sequence at one end of the junction differs from germline and may be a read error. For the CDR3, the DNA is TGTGTCAGCAGCCAAACTAGCGGGGGGGCCTACGAGCAGTACTTC. Translating gives CVSSQTSGGAYEQYF. The chain links TRBV3-1 to TRBJ2-7; TRBD2 aligns across 13 bases. Per the germline V gene, CDR1 is LGHDT and CDR2 is YNNKEL (reference sequence). This CDR3 has 15 residues.

The chain recombines TRBV29-1 with TRBJ2-5; D may be TRBD1 (6 bases). Germline CDR1 SQVTM, CDR2 ANQGSEA. The V gene lost 3 bases and the J gene lost 2 bases, with 13 bases spanning the gap. This CDR3 contains 14 residues. The chain's CDR3 is CSVEPQGKQETQYF. CDR3 DNA: TGCAGCGTTGAGCCGCAGGGGAAACAAGAGACCCAGTACTTC.

The table lists this clonotype with many counts. The J gene is TRBJ2-1, the V gene TRBV24-1; D is uncertain. Between the trimmed V and J ends, which lost 1 base and 0 bases, there was a span of 6 bases. This CDR3 region has 15 residues. The germline gives CDR1 KGHDR, CDR2 SFDVKD. The CDR3, as DNA: TGTGCCACCAGTGATTTTGACCCCTCCTACAATGAGCAGTTCTTC. This codes for CATSDFDPSYNEQFF.

Turning to this clonotype: This could be a read error, since a much larger clone is one nucleotide away. The gene calls are TRBV28 and TRBJ1-4; a weak D match, TRBD1 (5 bases). CDR1 and CDR2 (germline): MDHEN, SYDVKM. This CDR3 spans 14 amino acids. CDR3 coding DNA: TGTGTCAGCAGCCGGGGACTGGGGACCGAAAAACTGTTTTTT. It specifies CVSSRGLGTEKLFF.

Many counts were recorded for this clonotype. The chain uses TRBV7-2 and TRBJ2-2, with D unclear. Looked up from germline, CDR1 is SGHTA and CDR2 is FQGNSA. This CDR3 is 14 amino acids long. V was cut by 5 bases and J by 6 bases, with 13 bases left in between. The CDR3 spells CASSESLGAGELFF. The CDR3 region has the DNA TGTGCCAGCAGCGAATCACTGGGCGCCGGGGAGCTGTTTTTT.

The chain uses TRBV14 and TRBJ1-1; D uncertain. V lost 4 bases and J lost 1, with 4 bases in between. Per the germline V gene, CDR1 is SGHDN and CDR2 is FVKESK. The CDR3 covers 12 residues. The DNA of the CDR3 is TGTGCCAGCAGCCGCGCGAACACTGAAGCTTTCTTT. This translates into CASSRANTEAFF. The entire variable domain, with the rest obtained from reference TRBV14 and TRBJ1-1, is as follows: EAGVTQFPSHSVIEKGQTVTLRCDPISGHDNLYWYRRVMGKEIKFLLHFVKESKQDESGMPNNRFLAERTGGTYSTLKVQPAELEDSGVYFCASSRANTEAFFGQGTRLTVV.

This clonotype was counted ten times or more. The chain joins TRBV12-3 or TRBV12-4 to TRBJ2-7; no reliable D call. V was clipped by 6 bases and J by 2 bases, with 5 bases between them. This CDR3 spans 11 amino acids. The DNA of the CDR3 is TGTGCCAGCAGCCGCACCTACGAGCAGTACTTC. It translates to CASSRTYEQYF.

The chain employs TRBV3-1 and TRBJ1-3, with D unresolved. The germline gives CDR1 LGHDT, CDR2 YNNKEL (reference sequence). V was shortened by 4 bases and J by 2 bases, with 12 bases between the two germline ends. This CDR3 is built from 15 residues. The CDR3 nucleotides are TGTGCCAGCAGCCTACGGGGTGTCGCTGGAAACACCATATATTTT. Translated, it gives CASSLRGVAGNTIYF.

This clonotype was seen a few times. The V call is TRBV28, the J call TRBJ2-7, with D possibly matching TRBD2 (6 bases). V lost 6 bases to trimming and J lost 1 base, with 16 bases between them. CDR3 length equals 15 residues. CDR1 and CDR2 (germline): MDHEN, SYDVKM. For the CDR3, the DNA is TGTGCCAGCAGCTACGGGGGTGGAGGTTCCTACGAGCAGTACTTC. Amino acid sequence: CASSYGGGGSYEQYF.

This clonotype occurred many times. The J gene is TRBJ1-2, the V gene TRBV15; TRBD1 matches at 7 bases. The germline V gene encodes CDR1 LNHNV and CDR2 YYDKDF (reference sequence). This CDR3 is built from 16 residues. V dropped 0 bases and J dropped 4; count of bases not matched to a gene: 8. This CDR3 is CATSRDRYRGSYGYTF. The CDR3 nucleotides are TGTGCCACCAGCAGAGATAGATACAGGGGATCCTATGGCTACACCTTC.

V is TRBV23-1 and J is TRBJ2-7; TRBD2 agrees at 7 bases. TRBV23-1 qualifies as an ORF whose function is uncertain. The CDR3 extends over 15 amino acids. Trimming cost V 2 bases and J 2 bases; bases outside gene matches: 6. Here the CDR3 reads CASSQEEGGAYEQYF. CDR3 nucleotide sequence: TGCGCCAGCAGTCAAGAGGAGGGAGGGGCCTACGAGCAGTACTTC.

At least ten counts were recorded for this clonotype. V and J are TRBV6-1 and TRBJ2-1, with a possible D match to TRBD1 (8 bases). The germline CDR1 and CDR2 sequences are MNHNS and SASEGT. The CDR3 is made up of 14 amino acids. Trimming cost V 7 bases and J 4 bases, with 14 bases left between them. The CDR3 nucleotides are TGTGCCAGCAAAGCGGGACAGGTGTACAATGAGCAGTTCTTC. Translating gives CASKAGQVYNEQFF.

Ten or more counts support this clonotype. The chain recombines TRBV2 with TRBJ2-7; 9 nucleotides match TRBD1. The CDR3 loop spans 14 amino acids. V lost 5 bases, J lost 6 bases, and 8 bases stayed unmatched. Germline V gene lookup returns CDR1 SNHLY and CDR2 FYNNEI. CDR3 nucleotide sequence: TGTGCCAGCAGTCTTTCCGGGACAGGGAGCGAGCAGTACTTC. Translating gives CASSLSGTGSEQYF.

This clonotype was counted between two and nine times. The chain has TRBV20-1 and TRBJ2-7; maybe TRBD1 (6 bases). There are 14 residues in the CDR3. Germline CDR1 DFQATT, CDR2 SNEGSKA (reference sequence). V was clipped by 5 bases and J by 2 bases, with 16 bases between them. The CDR3 sequence: CSASRTEQTYEQYF. The DNA for the CDR3 is TGCAGTGCTTCCCGGACAGAGCAAACCTACGAGCAGTACTTC.

This clonotype has ten or more counts. The V call is TRBV13, the J call TRBJ2-7, with 8 bases fitting TRBD2. The CDR3 consists of 16 residues. Germline CDR1 is PRHDT and CDR2 is FYEKMQ (reference sequence). With 5 bases clipped from V and 4 bases from J, the junction kept 13 bases outside the gene matches. CDR3 coding DNA: TGTGCCAGCAGCCTGGACTCGGGGGGGCGACCATACGAGCAGTACTTC. Its protein is CASSLDSGGRPYEQYF.

This clonotype was detected ten times or more. The chain couples TRBV7-8 to TRBJ2-2, with D possibly being TRBD2 (6 bases). CDR1 is SGHVS, CDR2 FQNEAQ, per germline. The CDR3 sequence is 16 residues long. Trimming removed 7 bases from V and 3 bases from J, with 18 bases in between. The CDR3 nucleotides read TGTGCCAGCATCGGGACTGCATCACTCTACACCGGGGAGCTGTTTTTT. Its protein is CASIGTASLYTGELFF.

In its sample, this clonotype was seen many times. Written as DNA, the CDR3 is TGCAGTGCTAGTTCAGACACCGGGGAGCTGTTTTTT. As protein: CSASSDTGELFF. V usage is TRBV20-1 and J usage is TRBJ2-2; D gene unclear. CDR3 length: 12 amino acids. V was pared by 3 bases and J by 3 bases, with 5 bases between. Looked up from germline, CDR1 is DFQATT and CDR2 is SNEGSKA (reference sequence).

This clonotype has at least ten counts. The chain has TRBV12-3 or TRBV12-4 and TRBJ1-1; TRBD1 matches at 7 bases. The CDR3 spans 14 residues. Germline trimming cut 3 bases from V and 4 bases from J; bases unmatched to any gene: 5. Here the CDR3 DNA reads TGTGCCAGCAGTTTCGACAGGGCGAGCACTGAAGCTTTCTTT. Translation: CASSFDRASTEAFF.

The gene calls are TRBV7-2 and TRBJ2-1, with 13 nucleotides matching TRBD2. Trimming took 2 bases from V and 0 from J; bases not matched to a gene: 1. Germline V lookup: CDR1 SGHTA, CDR2 FQGNSA. This CDR3 region has 17 residues. In DNA, the CDR3 is TGTGCCAGCAGCTTAAGACTAGCGGGGGGCTCCTACAATGAGCAGTTCTTC. Protein product: CASSLRLAGGSYNEQFF.

This clonotype appeared many times. A junction boundary mismatches the germline segment, possibly from a read error. The chain employs TRBV15 and TRBJ2-1; a weak D match, TRBD2 (6 bases). Germline values: CDR1 LNHNV, CDR2 YYDKDF (reference sequence). This CDR3 has 14 residues. CDR3 residues: CATIRLESHDEQFF. Here the CDR3 DNA reads TGTGCCACCATCAGACTAGAAAGTCACGATGAGCAGTTCTTC.

This clonotype was seen at least ten times. The chain recombines TRBV19 with TRBJ2-2, with D tentatively TRBD1 (6 bases). The CDR3 totals 15 residues. V was clipped by 7 bases and J by 0 bases, with 12 bases between them. Germline assignment: CDR1 LNHDA and CDR2 SQIVND (reference sequence). The CDR3 loop is CASTPDSANTGELFF. CDR3 nucleotides: TGTGCCAGTACCCCGGACAGTGCGAACACCGGGGAGCTGTTTTTT.

Many counts were recorded for this clonotype. This chain links TRBV5-1 with TRBJ2-1; 13 bases are shared with TRBD2. Looked up from germline, CDR1 is SGHRS and CDR2 is YFSETQ. This CDR3 is 19 amino acids long. The trim removed 4 bases at V and 0 bases at J, leaving 10 bases unmatched. The CDR3 protein is CASSPGLAGPKGSYNEQFF. The CDR3 nucleotides read TGCGCCAGCAGCCCGGGACTAGCGGGGCCCAAAGGCTCCTACAATGAGCAGTTCTTC.

The chain joins TRBV2 to TRBJ2-7, with TRBD1 matching 11 bases. Per germline, CDR1 SNHLY and CDR2 FYNNEI. The CDR3 length is 15 residues. J was trimmed by 6 bases and V by 0 bases; bases with no gene match: 4. CDR3 nucleotides: TGTGCCAGCAGTGAAGCGCTGGGGACAGGGGGCGAGCAGTACTTC. It translates to CASSEALGTGGEQYF.